A single sample is the source of the 14 T cell receptor beta chains below, sequenced in a study of shared clonotypes between healthy human individuals. Profiling relied on immunoSEQ multiplex PCR, and the TCRdb table lists in-frame clones only, not all of them. This sample carries 1 million to 1.2 million clones, approximately 80% of them seen once, and the ten largest clones take almost 0.9%. The sequencing input was memory CD4+ T cells from PBMCs. As to subset: CD45RA-negative fraction. These receptors were taken from a man aged 18 to 29 in good health. Some clones in this sample may be carry-over from other donors' samples.

The J gene is TRBJ2-5, the V gene TRBV7-3; TRBD2 aligns across 7 bases. The CDR3 contains 13 residues. Trimming cost V 5 bases and J 5 bases; bases outside gene matches: 5. Germline V gives CDR1 SGHTA, CDR2 FQGTGA. CDR3 sequence reads: CASSRAAGETQYF. The CDR3, as DNA: TGTGCCAGCAGCCGCGCAGCGGGGGAGACCCAGTACTTC.

This clone turned up a few times. The CDR3 loop reads CASSSTGDNTGELFF. Written as DNA, the CDR3 is TGCGCCAGCAGCTCGACAGGGGATAACACCGGGGAGCTGTTTTTT. V usage is TRBV5-1 and J usage is TRBJ2-2; 8 bases map to TRBD1. Germline CDR1 is SGHRS and CDR2 is YFSETQ. V dropped 3 bases and J dropped 2; count of bases not matched to a gene: 3. This CDR3 has 15 residues.

The chain couples TRBV5-5 to TRBJ2-5; the match to TRBD2 covers 9 bases. Germline values: CDR1 SGHKS, CDR2 YYEKEE (reference sequence). The J segment lost 3 bases and the V segment lost 5 bases, leaving 5 bases of the junction unmatched. The CDR3 extends over 14 amino acids. The CDR3 DNA follows: TGTGCCAGCAGGAACGGACTAGCGAAAGAGACCCAGTACTTC. Translated: CASRNGLAKETQYF.

This clone showed up just once. This chain uses TRBV18 with TRBJ2-3; TRBD2 aligns across 14 bases. Trimming removed 4 bases from V and 6 bases from J; junction bases left unmatched: 9. This CDR3 comprises 17 residues. CDR1 and CDR2 (germline): KGHSH, LQKENI. The CDR3 nucleotides are TGTGCCAGCTCACTCGGGACTAGCGGGAGTTTGGGGGATACGCAGTATTTT. This translates into CASSLGTSGSLGDTQYF.

The rearrangement links TRBV14 to TRBJ1-5, with D maybe TRBD1 (5 bases). Trimming took off 1 base at V and 7 bases at J, with 14 bases between the two ends. There are 15 residues in the CDR3. From germline, CDR1 is SGHDN and CDR2 FVKESK. The DNA for the CDR3 is TGTGCCAGCAGCCAAGGAGTCAGGGAGGGACAGCCCCAGCATTTT. It is translated as CASSQGVREGQPQHF.

The rearrangement joins TRBV15 to TRBJ1-4; maybe TRBD1 (6 bases). V was trimmed by 8 bases and J by 6 bases, leaving 10 bases between them. Germline loops: CDR1 LNHNV, CDR2 YYDKDF (reference sequence). The CDR3 runs to 12 residues. The CDR3, as DNA: TGTGCCACCGCTCGGGGGCATGAAAAACTGTTTTTT. The encoded protein is CATARGHEKLFF.

This chain joins TRBV5-4 and TRBJ1-4, with TRBD1 identical over 8 bases. After removal of 4 bases from V and 2 bases from J, the junction contained 13 bases not matched to a gene. Per the germline V gene, CDR1 is SGHNT and CDR2 is YYREEE (reference sequence). The CDR3 loop spans 18 amino acids. CDR3 loop: CASSPGQGEGGTNEKLFF. CDR3 nucleotides: TGTGCCAGCAGCCCCGGACAGGGTGAGGGGGGCACTAATGAAAAACTGTTTTTT.

The chain carries TRBV2 and TRBJ2-7, with D tentatively TRBD1 (6 bases). The CDR3 spans 14 residues. The V end lost 5 bases, the J end lost 4 bases, and 15 bases lay between the germline ends. Germline CDR1 SNHLY, CDR2 FYNNEI. The CDR3 DNA follows: TGTGCCAGCAGTTCCACAGGGAGCAGATACGAGCAGTACTTC. Amino acids: CASSSTGSRYEQYF.

As to this clone: Germline is not matched at one junction end, which may reflect a read error. This chain joins TRBV18 and TRBJ2-3, with D possibly TRBD1 on 7 matching bases. The CDR3 covers 15 residues. Germline-derived CDR1 and CDR2 are KGHSH and LQKENI. CDR3 sequence (DNA): TGTGCCACCTCAGGGGGACTCGTGTCGGCGGGTACGCAGTATTTT. Amino acids: CATSGGLVSAGTQYF.

J is TRBJ1-3 and V is TRBV4-1; D possibly corresponds to TRBD1 (6 bases). The CDR3 totals 15 residues. V lost 0 bases and J lost 5, with 11 bases in between. The germline gives CDR1 MGHRA, CDR2 YSYEKL. The CDR3 spells CASSQDRGARNTIYF. The DNA of the CDR3 is TGCGCCAGCAGCCAAGATCGGGGGGCCAGAAACACCATATATTTT.

The genes are TRBV4-2 and TRBJ2-2; unclear D gene. The V end lost 0 bases, the J end lost 5 bases, and 10 bases lay between the germline ends. The germline CDR1 and CDR2 sequences are LGHNA and YNFKEQ. This CDR3 region has 15 residues. In DNA form, the CDR3 reads TGTGCCAGCAGCCAAGAGGCACAGCTAACCGGGGAGCTGTTTTTT. It encodes CASSQEAQLTGELFF.

The chain employs TRBV29-1 and TRBJ2-5; the match to TRBD1 covers 7 bases. Germline CDR1 and CDR2: SQVTM and ANQGSEA. V lost 6 bases, J lost 3 bases, and 10 bases stayed unmatched. The CDR3 is 14 amino acids. For the CDR3, the DNA is TGCAGCGTCCGGACAGGAAATAGAGAAGAGACCCAGTACTTC. It specifies CSVRTGNREETQYF.

The rearrangement links TRBV5-4 to TRBJ2-2; TRBD2 matches at 12 bases. This CDR3 is built from 16 residues. Germline values: CDR1 SGHNT, CDR2 YYREEE (reference sequence). After removal of 2 bases from V and 5 bases from J, the junction contained 4 bases not matched to a gene. In DNA form, the CDR3 reads TGTGCCAGCAGCTTCCTAGCGGGAGGGACGACCGGGGAGCTGTTTTTT. Translated: CASSFLAGGTTGELFF.

The J gene is TRBJ2-3, the V gene TRBV28; possibly TRBD1 for D (6 bases). The CDR3 sequence is 13 residues long. Germline V gives CDR1 MDHEN, CDR2 SYDVKM. Trimming removed 5 bases at V and 8 bases at J, with 14 bases between. The DNA for the CDR3 is TGTGCCAGCAGTGTAGGGGGTAGGGTTACGCAGTATTTT. Protein: CASSVGGRVTQYF.